This T cell receptor (beta chain) emerged from a study of Graves' ophthalmopathy and Graves' hyperthyroidism. The germline gives CDR1 MNHEY, CDR2 SVGAGI. The CDR3 is 15 residues long. Trimming took off 2 bases at V and 1 base at J, with 11 bases between the two ends. CDR3 regions of TCR beta were amplified from RNA transcripts. Investigators did first-round RT-PCR with HTBI primers, then second-round multiplex PCR. TCRdb passed the multiplex PCR reads through MiXCR, listing each CDR3 protein once. In the table there are about 620,000 distinct CDR3 sequences, 22% of which are singletons. This clonotype occurred many times.

Sequencing was carried out using peripheral blood. J is TRBJ1-1 and V is TRBV6-5, with unresolved D. The origin of this receptor is a woman aged 18-29 years with stable Graves' hyperthyroidism. Some clones in this sample may be carry-over from other donors' samples. The DNA for the CDR3 is TGTGCCAGCAGTTACACACAGACGGGGAACACTGAAGCTTTCTTT. Translated: CASSYTQTGNTEAFF.